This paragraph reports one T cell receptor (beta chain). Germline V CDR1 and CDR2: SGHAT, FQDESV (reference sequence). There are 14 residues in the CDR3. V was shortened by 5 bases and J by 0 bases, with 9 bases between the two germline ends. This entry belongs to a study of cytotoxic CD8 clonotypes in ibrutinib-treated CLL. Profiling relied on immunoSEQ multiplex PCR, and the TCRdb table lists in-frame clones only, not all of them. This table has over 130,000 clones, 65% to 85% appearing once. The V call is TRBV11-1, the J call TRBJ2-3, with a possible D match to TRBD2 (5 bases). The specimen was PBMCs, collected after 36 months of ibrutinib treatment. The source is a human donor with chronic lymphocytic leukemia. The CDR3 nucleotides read TGTGCCAGCAGCCCCGGAGGCAGCACAGATACGCAGTATTTT. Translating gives CASSPGGSTDTQYF.